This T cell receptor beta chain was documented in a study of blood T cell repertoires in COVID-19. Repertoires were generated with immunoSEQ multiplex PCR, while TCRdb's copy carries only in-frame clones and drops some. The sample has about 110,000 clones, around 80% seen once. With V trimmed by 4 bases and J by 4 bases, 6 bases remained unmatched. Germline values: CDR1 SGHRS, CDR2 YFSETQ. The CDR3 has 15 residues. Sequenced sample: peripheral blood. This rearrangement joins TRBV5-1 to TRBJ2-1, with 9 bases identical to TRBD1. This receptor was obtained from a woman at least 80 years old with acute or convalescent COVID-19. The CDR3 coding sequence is TGCGCCAGCAGCACACAGGGGGCTGGATACAATGAGCAGTTCTTC. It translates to CASSTQGAGYNEQFF.